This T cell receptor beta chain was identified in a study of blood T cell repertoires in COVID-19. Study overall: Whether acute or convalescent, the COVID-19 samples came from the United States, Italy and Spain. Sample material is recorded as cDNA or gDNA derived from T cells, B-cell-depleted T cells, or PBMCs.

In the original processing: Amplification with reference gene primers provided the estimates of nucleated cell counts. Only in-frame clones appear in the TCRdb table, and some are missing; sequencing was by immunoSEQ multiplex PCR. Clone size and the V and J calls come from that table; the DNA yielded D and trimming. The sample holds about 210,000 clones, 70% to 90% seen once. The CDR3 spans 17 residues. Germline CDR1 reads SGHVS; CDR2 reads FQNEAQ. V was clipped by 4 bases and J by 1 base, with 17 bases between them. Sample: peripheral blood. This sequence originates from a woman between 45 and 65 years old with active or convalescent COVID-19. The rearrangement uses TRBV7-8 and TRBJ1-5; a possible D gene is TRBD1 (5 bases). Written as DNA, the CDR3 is TGTGCCAGCAGCTCCCTAAAAGGGGTTAGGAGCAATCAGCCCCAGCATTTT. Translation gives CASSSLKGVRSNQPQHF.